Below, one T cell receptor (beta chain) is given with its context. The antigen is not known. V was trimmed by 8 bases and J by 5 bases, leaving 13 bases between them. This CDR3 is 13 amino acids long. CDR1 is SGHTA, CDR2 FQGNSA, per germline. This specimen belongs to a study of cytomegalovirus exposure and HLA in healthy donors. General study points: Most TCR sequences were uncommon, yet certain public TCRs appeared in many donors.

In the PCR, 60 Vbeta and 13 Jbeta primers were used. Data came from immunoSEQ multiplex PCR; TCRdb stores just in-frame clones and leaves some out. Of about 60,000 clones in the sample, 70% were seen once. This sequence joins TRBV7-2 and TRBJ2-1; TRBD1 might be the D (6 bases). The clonotype was recovered from a woman aged 60-75 years in good health and CMV-seropositive. Material for sequencing was PBMCs. DNA for the CDR3: TGTGCCAGCGGACTGAACAGGGACAATGAGCAGTTCTTC. Amino acid sequence: CASGLNRDNEQFF.